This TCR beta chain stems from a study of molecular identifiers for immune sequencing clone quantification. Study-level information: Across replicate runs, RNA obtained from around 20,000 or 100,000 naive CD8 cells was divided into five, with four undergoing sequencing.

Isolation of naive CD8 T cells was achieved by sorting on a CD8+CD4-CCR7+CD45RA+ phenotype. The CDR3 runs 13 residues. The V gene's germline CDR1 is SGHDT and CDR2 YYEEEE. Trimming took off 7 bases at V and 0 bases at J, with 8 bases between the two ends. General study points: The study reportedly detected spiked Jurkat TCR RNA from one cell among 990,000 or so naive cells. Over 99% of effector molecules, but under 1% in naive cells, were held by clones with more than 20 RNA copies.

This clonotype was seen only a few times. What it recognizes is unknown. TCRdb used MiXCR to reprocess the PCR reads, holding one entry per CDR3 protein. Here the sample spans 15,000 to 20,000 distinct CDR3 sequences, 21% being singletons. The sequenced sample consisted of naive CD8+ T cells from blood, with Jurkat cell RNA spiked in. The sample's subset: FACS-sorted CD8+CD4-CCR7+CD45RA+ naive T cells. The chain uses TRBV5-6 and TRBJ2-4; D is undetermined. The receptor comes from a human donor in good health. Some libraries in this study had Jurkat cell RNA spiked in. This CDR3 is CASGRTAKNIQYF. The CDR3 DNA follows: TGTGCCAGCGGCCGTACAGCCAAAAACATTCAGTACTTC.